This entry is about one T cell receptor beta chain. The source of the sample is a study of cytomegalovirus exposure and HLA in healthy donors. Use of 60 Vbeta and 13 Jbeta primers characterized the PCR. This table comes from immunoSEQ multiplex PCR, and its TCRdb copy is limited to in-frame clones, with some not included. The table shows roughly 180,000 clones, with just under 80% occurring only once. V lost 5 bases to trimming and J lost 1 base; unmatched junction nucleotides: 5. Germline V CDR1 and CDR2: SGHVS, FNYEAQ. The CDR3 sequence is 16 residues long. This rearrangement joins TRBV7-6 to TRBJ1-1, with TRBD1 matching 12 bases. The receptor's source is a female donor in good health and CMV-seronegative. The sequenced material came from PBMCs. CDR3 in amino acids: CASSLGQGATNTEAFF. The DNA of the CDR3 is TGTGCCAGCAGCCTGGGACAGGGGGCTACGAACACTGAAGCTTTCTTT.